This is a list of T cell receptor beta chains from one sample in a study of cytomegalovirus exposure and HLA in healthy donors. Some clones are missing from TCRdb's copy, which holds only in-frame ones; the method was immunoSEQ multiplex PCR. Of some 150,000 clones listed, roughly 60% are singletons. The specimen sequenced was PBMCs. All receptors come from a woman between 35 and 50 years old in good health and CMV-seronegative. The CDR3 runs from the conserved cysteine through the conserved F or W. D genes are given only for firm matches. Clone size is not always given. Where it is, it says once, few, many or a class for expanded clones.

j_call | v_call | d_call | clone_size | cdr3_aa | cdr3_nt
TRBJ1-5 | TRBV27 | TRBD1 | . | CASGMRQGTGQPQHF | TGTGCCAGCGGTATGAGACAGGGGACGGGTCAGCCCCAGCATTTT
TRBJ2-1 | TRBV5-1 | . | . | CASSLDQAAYNEQFF | TGCGCCAGCAGCTTGGACCAAGCGGCCTACAATGAGCAGTTCTTC
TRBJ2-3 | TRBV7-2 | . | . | CASSSGARPDTQYF | TGTGCCAGCAGCTCAGGGGCGCGTCCAGATACGCAGTATTTT
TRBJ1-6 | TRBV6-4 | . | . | CASSEARDSPLHF | TGTGCCAGCAGTGAAGCCAGGGATTCACCCCTCCACTTT
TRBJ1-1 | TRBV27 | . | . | CASSLIRQINTEAFF | TGTGCCAGCAGTTTAATCCGACAGATAAACACTGAAGCTTTCTTT
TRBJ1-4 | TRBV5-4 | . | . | CASSPGTGRREKLFF | TGTGCCAGCAGCCCGGGAACGGGGAGGAGGGAAAAACTGTTTTTT
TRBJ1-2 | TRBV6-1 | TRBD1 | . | CASSGAGTGWDYYGYTF | TGTGCCAGCAGTGGTGCCGGGACAGGGTGGGATTACTATGGCTACACCTTC
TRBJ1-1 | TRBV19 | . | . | CASSMAGRRGTEAFF | TGTGCCAGTAGTATGGCCGGCCGAAGAGGAACTGAAGCTTTCTTT
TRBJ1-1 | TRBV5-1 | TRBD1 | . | CASSPAAEWTGPFNTEAFF | TGCGCCAGCAGCCCCGCAGCCGAGTGGACAGGGCCTTTTAACACTGAAGCTTTCTTT
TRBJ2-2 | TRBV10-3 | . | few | CAISAQDYTGELFF | TGTGCCATCAGTGCCCAGGACTACACCGGGGAGCTGTTTTTT
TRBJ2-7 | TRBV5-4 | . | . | CASSSGTKPYEQYF | TGTGCCAGCAGCTCCGGGACAAAACCCTACGAGCAGTACTTC
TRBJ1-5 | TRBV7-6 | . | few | CASSLGEWGQPQHF | TGTGCCAGCAGCCTGGGAGAATGGGGTCAGCCCCAGCATTTT
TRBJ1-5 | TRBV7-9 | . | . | CASSLGGVNQPQHF | TGTGCCAGCAGCTTGGGGGGGGTTAATCAGCCCCAGCATTTT
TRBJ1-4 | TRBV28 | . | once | CASSLSRQDQEEKLFF | TGTGCCAGCAGTTTATCCCGACAGGACCAGGAAGAAAAACTGTTTTTT
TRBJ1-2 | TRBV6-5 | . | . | CASSYSWQGNYGYTF | TGTGCCAGCAGTTACTCGTGGCAGGGTAACTATGGCTACACCTTC
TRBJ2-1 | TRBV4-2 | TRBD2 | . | CASSQAGGFYNEQFF | TGTGCCAGCAGCCAAGCGGGGGGGTTCTACAATGAGCAGTTCTTC
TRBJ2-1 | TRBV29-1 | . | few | CSVEDREGFRGEQFF | TGCAGCGTTGAGGACCGCGAGGGGTTCAGGGGTGAGCAGTTCTTC
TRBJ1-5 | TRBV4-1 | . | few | CASSQARNQPQHF | TGCGCCAGCAGCCAAGCGAGGAATCAGCCCCAGCATTTT
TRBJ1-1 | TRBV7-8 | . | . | CASSPLRGGLRRDTEAFF | TGTGCCAGCAGCCCGCTCCGTGGAGGGTTAAGGAGGGACACTGAAGCTTTCTTT
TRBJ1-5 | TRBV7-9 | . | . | CASSLAGSSIQPQHF | TGTGCCAGCAGCTTAGCGGGGTCTAGCATCCAGCCCCAGCATTTT
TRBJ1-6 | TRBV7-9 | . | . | CASSLEGWVFSPLHF | TGTGCCAGCAGCTTAGAGGGGTGGGTTTTTTCACCCCTCCACTTT
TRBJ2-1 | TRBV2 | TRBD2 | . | CASTREDIEQFF | TGTGCCAGCACCCGGGAGGATATTGAGCAGTTCTTC
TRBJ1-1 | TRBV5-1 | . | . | CASNRLNRDTEAFF | TGCGCCAGCAATCGTTTAAACAGGGACACTGAAGCTTTCTTT
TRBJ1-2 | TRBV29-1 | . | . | CSVEDREDFGYTF | TGCAGCGTTGAAGACCGGGAGGATTTTGGCTACACCTTC
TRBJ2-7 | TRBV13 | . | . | CASSNSRGSYEQYF | TGTGCCAGCAGCAACAGCCGGGGCTCCTACGAGCAGTACTTC
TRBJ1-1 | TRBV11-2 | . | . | CASSQGQGQRWNTEAFF | TGTGCCAGCAGCCAAGGTCAAGGACAGAGATGGAACACTGAAGCTTTCTTT
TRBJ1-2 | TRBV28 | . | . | CASSLNGAKGYTF | TGTGCCAGCAGTTTGAATGGGGCCAAGGGCTACACCTTC
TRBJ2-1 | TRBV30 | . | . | CAWSKTSRPYNEQFF | TGTGCCTGGAGTAAAACTAGTAGACCCTACAATGAGCAGTTCTTC
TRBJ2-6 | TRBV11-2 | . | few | CASSLNRGYSAGANVLTF | TGTGCCAGCAGCTTAAATCGGGGGTATTCCGCTGGGGCCAACGTCCTGACTTTC
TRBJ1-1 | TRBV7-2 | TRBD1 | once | CASSYGTVNTEAFF | TGTGCCAGCAGTTACGGGACAGTGAACACTGAAGCTTTCTTT
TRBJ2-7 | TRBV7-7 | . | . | CASSQAQVDEQYF | TGTGCCAGCAGCCAAGCCCAAGTAGACGAGCAGTACTTC